This paragraph reports one T cell receptor (beta chain). The antigen is not known. The sample is drawn from a study of cytomegalovirus exposure and HLA in healthy donors. General study points: Confirmation in vitro established that three CMV-associated chains were specific for CMV antigens.

TCRdb's table, derived via immunoSEQ multiplex PCR, lists solely in-frame clones and lacks some. Counted here are a few hundred thousand clones, 85% to 90% occurring once; the ten biggest clones make up 0.35% to 0.45%. This sequence originates from a woman aged 18-35 years in good health and CMV-seronegative. The sample was PBMCs.

The DNA for the CDR3 is TGTGCCAGCAGCCCGTTGGGGGCTGGCACTGAAGCTTTCTTT. Its translation: CASSPLGAGTEAFF. V gene TRBV7-9 combines with J gene TRBJ1-1; weak D call: TRBD1 (6 bases). The V gene lost 5 bases and the J gene lost 4 bases, with 14 bases spanning the gap. The CDR3 spans 14 residues. Germline V gives CDR1 SEHNR, CDR2 FQNEAQ (reference sequence).